Only a few counts were recorded for the clone carrying this T cell receptor beta chain. The antigen is not known. The data derive from a study of beta chain features in type 1 diabetes. On the study more broadly: Patients shared similar age, gender and cell yields with healthy donors.

Expressed TCRB transcripts were sequenced after all isolated RNA was converted to cDNA. Assay used: immunoSEQ multiplex PCR; TCRdb lists only in-frame clones, some missing. The table shows about 140,000 clones, with 9% to 10% occurring only once. The CDR3 loop spans 15 amino acids. The V and J ends lost 1 base and 7 bases respectively, with 16 bases between them. The germline V gene encodes CDR1 SEHNR and CDR2 FQNEAQ (reference sequence). Regarding the study as a whole: Since sequencing was performed on cDNA, cells with high TCR expression could be over-represented. Among patients, naive, central memory and Treg TCRB repertoires appeared more similar than among healthy donors. Individuals with type 1 diabetes displayed fewer insertions and more deletions at VDJ junctions.

Sequencing was performed on central memory CD4+ T cells from blood. V usage is TRBV7-9 and J usage is TRBJ1-2; no definite D call. This receptor was identified in a middle-aged woman in good health. The CDR3 sequence is CASSLGVQALGGYTF. The DNA of the CDR3 is TGTGCCAGCAGCTTAGGTGTGCAGGCACTGGGTGGCTACACCTTC.